One and the same sample provided the 2 T cell receptor beta chains below, sequenced in a study of T cell repertoires in cytomegalovirus infection. TCRdb reanalysed the reads using MiXCR and keeps one entry per CDR3 protein. The data show 900,000 to 950,000 distinct CDR3 sequences, approximately 31% seen once. No cognate antigen is known for these TCRs. The specimen comprised cultured CD8+ T cells from PBMCs, sampled from culture after CMV antigen stimulation. The source of these receptors is a human donor in good health (CMV status not recorded). Some clones in this sample may be carry-over from other donors' samples.

This clonotype was detected only a few times. This rearrangement joins TRBV7-9 to TRBJ2-3; 7 positions match TRBD2. There are 14 residues in the CDR3. The V and J ends lost 2 bases and 3 bases, in that order; junction bases with no gene match: 2. In germline, CDR1 is SEHNR, CDR2 FQNEAQ (reference sequence). The CDR3, as DNA: TGTGCCAGCAGCTTACGACTAGCAACAGATACGCAGTATTTT. This gives the protein CASSLRLATDTQYF. Drawing the rest from reference TRBV7-9 and TRBJ2-3, the complete variable domain is DTGVSQNPRHKITKRGQNVTFRCDPISEHNRLYWYRQTLGQGPEFLTYFQNEAQLEKSRLLSDRFSAERPKGSFSTLEIQRTEQGDSAMYLCASSLRLATDTQYFGPGTRLTVL.

This CDR3 reads CASTGRDEQFF. The DNA of the CDR3 is TGTGCCAGCACAGGGAGGGATGAGCAGTTCTTC. The chain combines TRBV27 with TRBJ2-1; 7 nucleotides agree with TRBD2. Germline-derived CDR1 and CDR2 are MNHEY and SMNVEV (reference sequence). The J segment lost 8 bases and the V segment lost 7 bases, leaving 2 bases of the junction unmatched. The CDR3 consists of 11 residues.